This T cell receptor (beta chain) came from a study of blood T cells in healthy people across ages. This clonotype showed up many times. With a J-beta primer mix and a sample-barcoded 5' primer, a second PCR ran roughly 6 to 11 cycles. Tagging of each cDNA molecule was performed by a template-switch adaptor with 12 random nucleotides. TCRdb passed the 5' RACE reads through MiXCR, listing each CDR3 protein once. The sample yields hundreds of thousands of distinct CDR3 sequences, 21% seen once. Per germline, CDR1 SGHRS and CDR2 YFSETQ. The CDR3 is 16 amino acids. The V and J ends lost 2 bases and 4 bases respectively, with 15 bases between them.

This TCR was recovered from a man in his 70s in good health. This chain links TRBV5-1 with TRBJ1-4; D is ambiguous. Material: blood. CDR3 residues: CASSFAEDRRNEKLFF. Here the CDR3 DNA reads TGCGCCAGCAGCTTCGCCGAGGACCGTCGTAATGAAAAACTGTTTTTT.